This TCR beta chain was identified during a study of a mutant IDH1 vaccine in newly diagnosed glioma. Study-level background: Receipt of radiotherapy, temozolomide, or both preceded the study, and most received both.

Here immunoSEQ multiplex PCR was the method, and the copy in TCRdb shows in-frame clones only, minus some. The sample consists of 25,000 or so clones, almost 85% of them appearing once. Time point: week 47, end of study. Alongside topical imiquimod, each dose of vaccine comprised 300 ug of mutant IDH1 20-mer peptide. Tumors from donors were new WHO grade 3 or 4 IDH1-mutant astrocytomas with ATRX loss. This clone was found once. What it binds is unknown. Study observations and caveats: A vaccine-induced immune response developed in around 94% of the patients.

Germline V gene sequence: CDR1 LNHNV, CDR2 YYDKDF (reference sequence). Trimming removed 0 bases at V and 3 bases at J, with 14 bases between. The CDR3 extends over 16 amino acids. The sample was PBMCs, taken from a glioma patient whose treatment included an IDH1 peptide vaccine. The chain recombines TRBV15 with TRBJ1-2; TRBD1 is a possible D gene (6 bases). The sequence derives from a man in his forties with glioma. CDR3 sequence (DNA): TGTGCCACCAGCAGAGAGGGGGCGGGGGGTTACTATGGCTACACCTTC. It translates to CATSREGAGGYYGYTF.